Listed here are 22 T cell receptor beta chains from one sample, sequenced in a study of blood T cell repertoires in COVID-19. TCRdb's table, derived via immunoSEQ multiplex PCR, lists solely in-frame clones and lacks some. Among roughly 300,000 clones listed, roughly 86% were seen once. The sequencing input was peripheral blood. The receptors were sampled from a woman aged 45-65 years with acute or convalescent COVID-19.

The gene calls are TRBV5-3 and TRBJ2-1; 10 nucleotides match TRBD2. TRBV5-3 is an ORF for which the function is uncertain. V dropped 0 bases and J dropped 3; count of bases not matched to a gene: 6. The CDR3 has 17 amino acids. CDR3 protein: CARSLAIAGGSYNEQFF. Here the CDR3 DNA reads TGTGCCAGAAGCTTGGCTATAGCGGGAGGTAGCTACAATGAGCAGTTCTTC.

The rearrangement links TRBV20-1 to TRBJ2-1; maybe TRBD2 (6 bases). The V end was cut by 3 bases, the J end by 7 bases, with 16 bases between. This CDR3 is built from 14 residues. CDR1 is DFQATT and CDR2 is SNEGSKA in the germline V gene (reference sequence). CDR3: CSASLFRGMNEQFF. In DNA form, the CDR3 reads TGCAGTGCTAGTCTTTTCCGGGGGATGAATGAGCAGTTCTTC.

The chain uses TRBV19 and TRBJ2-3; TRBD2 is a possible D gene (6 bases). Trimming cost V 4 bases and J 2 bases, with 10 bases left between them. Germline lookup yields CDR1 LNHDA and CDR2 SQIVND (reference sequence). The CDR3 has 14 amino acids. Written as DNA, the CDR3 is TGTGCCAGTAGTACCCGGGACTTCACAGATACGCAGTATTTT. Encoded protein: CASSTRDFTDTQYF.

This chain uses TRBV25-1 with TRBJ2-7; the match to TRBD2 covers 11 bases. CDR3 size: 17 residues. Trimming cost V 4 bases and J 3 bases; bases outside gene matches: 11. Germline CDR1 MGHDK, CDR2 SYGVNS. The CDR3 bases are TGTGCCAGCAGTGGACTACCCGGGACTAGCGGACTCTACGAGCAGTACTTC. This sequence encodes CASSGLPGTSGLYEQYF.

The chain has TRBV27 and TRBJ1-5; D not resolved. Germline CDR1 reads MNHEY; CDR2 reads SMNVEV (reference sequence). The CDR3 runs to 12 residues. The ends were cut back, 6 bases at V and 9 bases at J, with 12 bases in the middle. The CDR3 DNA reads as TGTGCCAGCAGGCCTGACCGAGGGCCCCAGCATTTT. It is translated as CASRPDRGPQHF.

About this clone itself: Other DNA sequences of this sample code for an identical CDR3. The chain is built from TRBV5-1 and TRBJ1-4, with 7 nucleotides matching TRBD1. With 3 bases clipped from V and 5 bases from J, the junction kept 7 bases outside the gene matches. The CDR3 is 15 residues long. Germline V CDR1 and CDR2: SGHRS, YFSETQ. The CDR3 DNA is TGCGCCAGCAGCTGGGGGGACAGAGGGAATGAAAAACTGTTTTTT. It codes for CASSWGDRGNEKLFF.

This chain links TRBV4-1 with TRBJ2-7, with 9 bases fitting TRBD2. J was trimmed by 6 bases and V by 2 bases; bases with no gene match: 11. The CDR3 length is 16 residues. Germline lookup yields CDR1 MGHRA and CDR2 YSYEKL. As DNA, the CDR3 is TGCGCCAGCAGCCAATCCCCTAGTAGCGGGAGAGGCGAGCAGTACTTC. It translates to CASSQSPSSGRGEQYF.

On this clone itself: This CDR3 is also generated by other DNA sequences in the sample. This chain joins TRBV19 and TRBJ2-1; TRBD2 matches 11 bases. CDR1 is LNHDA, CDR2 SQIVND, per germline (reference sequence). Trimming removed 3 bases from V and 4 bases from J; junction bases left unmatched: 2. The CDR3 extends over 15 amino acids. The CDR3 region has the DNA TGTGCCAGTAGTATCGGGACTAGCGGATACAATGAGCAGTTCTTC. Translation gives CASSIGTSGYNEQFF.

The chain combines TRBV4-3 with TRBJ1-1, with unresolved D. Germline loops: CDR1 LGHNA, CDR2 YSLEER. Trimming left V 0 bases short and J 6 bases short, with 17 bases between. This CDR3 is built from 16 residues. The CDR3, as DNA: TGCGCCAGCAGCCAAGAGAAACCCGGAGGGAGGGCTGAAGCTTTCTTT. Translated: CASSQEKPGGRAEAFF.

This clone was recorded a few times. The chain employs TRBV6-5 and TRBJ1-2, with 11 bases matching TRBD1. J lost 8 bases, V lost 6 bases, and 5 bases had no gene match. The CDR3 loop spans 13 amino acids. In germline, CDR1 is MNHEY, CDR2 SVGAGI. The CDR3: CASSGQGALGYTF. The CDR3 DNA sequence: TGTGCCAGCAGCGGACAGGGGGCTTTAGGCTACACCTTC.

The chain uses TRBV7-9 and TRBJ1-1, with D maybe TRBD1 (5 bases). Trimming removed 4 bases at V and 4 bases at J, with 13 bases between. The germline gives CDR1 SEHNR, CDR2 FQNEAQ (reference sequence). The CDR3 is 14 residues long. The chain's CDR3 is CASSSTQGLTEAFF. The DNA for the CDR3 is TGTGCCAGCAGCTCGACCCAGGGTCTCACTGAAGCTTTCTTT.

About this clone: The sample carries other DNA sequences with the same CDR3. The rearrangement links TRBV9 to TRBJ2-3, with 7 bases identical to TRBD2. After removal of 2 bases from V and 1 base from J, the junction contained 4 bases not matched to a gene. The germline gives CDR1 SGDLS, CDR2 YYNGEE. The CDR3 runs to 15 residues. The CDR3 reads CASSVPSGGTDTQYF. The CDR3 DNA sequence: TGTGCCAGCAGCGTTCCGAGCGGGGGCACAGATACGCAGTATTTT.

J is TRBJ2-5 and V is TRBV5-4; D is perhaps TRBD2 (6 bases). With 4 bases removed from V and 5 bases from J, the gap between germline ends came to 18 bases. CDR1 is SGHNT, CDR2 YYREEE, per germline (reference sequence). The CDR3 is 15 residues long. The DNA of the CDR3 is TGTGCCAGCAGCCCGGGCCGGAGGGACGGGGAGACCCAGTACTTC. Translating it yields CASSPGRRDGETQYF.

The chain recombines TRBV2 with TRBJ2-1, with 12 bases matching TRBD2. V shed 6 bases, J shed 4 bases, and the junction held 10 bases outside the gene matches. Looked up from germline, CDR1 is SNHLY and CDR2 is FYNNEI. This CDR3 spans 17 amino acids. The CDR3 nucleotides read TGTGCCAGCAGAGGATCACTAGCGGGAGGTCATTACAATGAGCAGTTCTTC. This gives the protein CASRGSLAGGHYNEQFF.

This clone came up once. The rearrangement uses TRBV7-2 and TRBJ2-1, with 10 bases that match TRBD2. The CDR3 is 17 amino acids. CDR1 and CDR2 (germline): SGHTA, FQGNSA. After removal of 1 base from V and 7 bases from J, the junction contained 10 bases not matched to a gene. As DNA, the CDR3 is TGTGCCAGCAGCTTAGTAGCAGGGCTAGCGGGAGAGAATGAGCAGTTCTTC. This translates into CASSLVAGLAGENEQFF.

V gene TRBV6-2 or TRBV6-3 combines with J gene TRBJ2-1; 14 positions agree with TRBD2. Germline V lookup: CDR1 MNHEY, CDR2 SVGEGT. This CDR3 spans 16 amino acids. Germline trimming cut 2 bases from V and 13 bases from J; bases unmatched to any gene: 10. CDR3 protein: CASSYRGLAGVPYQFF. The CDR3 DNA is TGTGCCAGCAGTTACCGGGGACTAGCGGGAGTCCCCTATCAGTTCTTC.

V gene TRBV27 combines with J gene TRBJ2-3; maybe TRBD2 (5 bases). V was clipped by 3 bases and J by 0 bases, with 7 bases between them. Per the germline V gene, CDR1 is MNHEY and CDR2 is SMNVEV (reference sequence). This CDR3 has 14 amino acids. CDR3 nucleotides: TGTGCCAGCAGTTTGAGGGAAAGCACAGATACGCAGTATTTT. Translation gives CASSLRESTDTQYF.

This chain uses TRBV7-2 with TRBJ2-1, with D possibly matching TRBD2 (6 bases). CDR3 length: 12 amino acids. Germline CDR1 is SGHTA and CDR2 is FQGNSA. V shed 1 base and J shed 16 bases, with 14 bases lying between them. The CDR3 is CASSLVLAAIFF. CDR3 bases: TGTGCCAGCAGCTTAGTACTAGCCGCCATCTTCTTC.

The CDR3 sequence is CASSQTGGGEAFF. For the CDR3, the DNA is TGTGCCAGCAGCCAGACAGGGGGCGGTGAAGCTTTCTTT. The V gene is TRBV3-1 (or the pseudogene TRBV3-2), the J gene TRBJ1-1; 10 bases agree with TRBD1. J was trimmed by 7 bases and V by 3 bases; bases with no gene match: 2. Germline values: CDR1 LGHDT, CDR2 YNNKEL (reference sequence). The CDR3 spans 13 residues.

This clone was seen only a few times. The chain couples TRBV6-2 or TRBV6-3 to TRBJ1-2; no reliable D call. The length of the CDR3 is 16 residues. Trimming pared 2 bases from V and 6 bases from J, leaving 19 bases between. In germline, CDR1 is MNHEY, CDR2 SVGEGT. The CDR3 loop is CASSYPERAGENGYTF. The CDR3 nucleotides read TGTGCCAGCAGTTACCCAGAACGGGCCGGGGAGAATGGCTACACCTTC.

The chain joins TRBV5-5 to TRBJ1-1; tentatively, D is TRBD1 (5 bases). The germline CDR1 and CDR2 sequences are SGHKS and YYEKEE (reference sequence). The CDR3 loop spans 16 amino acids. Trimming stripped 6 bases from V and 5 bases from J, with 23 bases between. CDR3 in DNA: TGTGCCAGCACCCTCTCCCCCCGACGGGAGGGGACTGAAGCTTTCTTT. This sequence encodes CASTLSPRREGTEAFF.

This rearrangement joins TRBV19 to TRBJ1-1, with 8 positions matching TRBD1. Losses at the gene ends were 6 bases for V and 7 bases for J; bases not matched to a gene: 4. CDR3 size: 12 residues. Germline V gives CDR1 LNHDA, CDR2 SQIVND (reference sequence). As DNA, the CDR3 is TGTGCCAGTAGGATACAGGGGGGTGAAGCTTTCTTT. Translation: CASRIQGGEAFF.